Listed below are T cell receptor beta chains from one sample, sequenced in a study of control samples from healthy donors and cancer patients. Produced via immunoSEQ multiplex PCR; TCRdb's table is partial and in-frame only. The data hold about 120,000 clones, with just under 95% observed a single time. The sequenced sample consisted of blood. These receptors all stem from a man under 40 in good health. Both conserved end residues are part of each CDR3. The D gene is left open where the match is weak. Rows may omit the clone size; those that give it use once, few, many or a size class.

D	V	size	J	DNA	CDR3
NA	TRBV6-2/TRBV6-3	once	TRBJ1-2	TGTGCCAGCAGTTCTACAGCTTATGGCTACACCTTC	CASSSTAYGYTF
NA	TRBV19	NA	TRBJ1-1	TGTGCCAGTAGTCCCGGAGGGCTTGGAGTGAACACTGAAGCTTTCTTT	CASSPGGLGVNTEAFF
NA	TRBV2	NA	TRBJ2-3	TGTGCCAGCAGATTTGCTCCCTATACCCCCCTGGCCGCTGTTCCAGATACGCAGTATTTT	CASRFAPYTPLAAVPDTQYF
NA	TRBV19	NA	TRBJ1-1	TGTGCCAGTAGTACACAAACAGGGACTGAAGCTTTCTTT	CASSTQTGTEAFF
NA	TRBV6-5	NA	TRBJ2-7	TGTGCCAGCAACACACTGGGGGGCGAGCAGTACTTC	CASNTLGGEQYF
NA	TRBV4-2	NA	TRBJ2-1	TGTGCCAGCAGCGACCCCAGGGTTGGTGAGCAGTTCTTC	CASSDPRVGEQFF
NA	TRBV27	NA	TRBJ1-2	TGTGCCAGCAGTCCCCTATATCAGGCAGCTAACTATGGCTACACCTTC	CASSPLYQAANYGYTF
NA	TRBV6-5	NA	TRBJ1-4	TGTGCCAGCAGCCTCAGGGGTAGCGTGGAAAAACTGTTTTTT	CASSLRGSVEKLFF
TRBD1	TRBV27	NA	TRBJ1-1	TGTGCCAGCAGTCTAACCGGGACAGCGAACACTGAAGCTTTCTTT	CASSLTGTANTEAFF
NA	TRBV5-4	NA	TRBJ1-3	TGTGCCAGCAGCTCTGACCTTAACTCTGGAAACACCATATATTTT	CASSSDLNSGNTIYF
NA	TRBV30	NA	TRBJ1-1	TGTGCCTGGAGTCCAACCTACAGGGCTAATGGTGAAGCTTTCTTT	CAWSPTYRANGEAFF
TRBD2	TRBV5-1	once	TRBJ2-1	TGCGCCAGCAGCGTCCTCCCTAGCGGGGGAGACAATGAGCAGTTCTTC	CASSVLPSGGDNEQFF
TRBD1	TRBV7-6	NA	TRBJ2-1	TGTGCCAGCAGCATGAGGGGGCAGAGGACCTACAATGAGCAGTTCTTC	CASSMRGQRTYNEQFF
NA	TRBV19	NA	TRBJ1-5	TGTGCCAGTAGTATAGGAGGGGTTCCCAGCAATCAGCCCCAGCATTTT	CASSIGGVPSNQPQHF
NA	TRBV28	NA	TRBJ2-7	TGTGCCAGCACCCTGGGGCCCTACGAGCAGTACTTC	CASTLGPYEQYF
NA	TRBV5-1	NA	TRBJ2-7	TGCGCCAGCAGCCAGATAGGGAACGAGCAGTACTTC	CASSQIGNEQYF
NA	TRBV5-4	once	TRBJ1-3	TGTGCCAGCAGCACCCGGCCAGGGGACGGAAACACCATATATTTT	CASSTRPGDGNTIYF
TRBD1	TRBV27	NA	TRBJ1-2	TGTGCCAGCAGTTTCGGACAGGGTCTCTATGGCTACACCTTC	CASSFGQGLYGYTF
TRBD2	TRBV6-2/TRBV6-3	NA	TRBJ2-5	TGTGCCAGCAGTGCACTGACTAGCAGCCAAGAGACCCAGTACTTC	CASSALTSSQETQYF
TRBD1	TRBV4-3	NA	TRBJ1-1	TGCGCCAGCAGCGATAATCGACAGGGGGCAACTGAAGCTTTCTTT	CASSDNRQGATEAFF
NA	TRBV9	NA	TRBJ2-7	TGTGCCAGCAGCGTAGGGGTTTCAGGTAGAGAGCAGTACTTC	CASSVGVSGREQYF
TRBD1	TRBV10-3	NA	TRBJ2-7	TGTGCCATCAGACCGGGACAGGGCGACGAGCAGTACTTC	CAIRPGQGDEQYF
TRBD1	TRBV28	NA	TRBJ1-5	TGTGCCAGCAGTCACGCCTGGACAGGGCGTTATAGGAATCAGCCCCAGCATTTT	CASSHAWTGRYRNQPQHF
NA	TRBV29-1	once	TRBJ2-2	TGCAGCGTTGCCGGGGGGAACACCGGGGAGCTGTTTTTT	CSVAGGNTGELFF
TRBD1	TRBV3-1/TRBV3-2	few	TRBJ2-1	TGTGCCAGCAGCCCCGGACAGGGGAACTACAATGAGCAGTTCTTC	CASSPGQGNYNEQFF
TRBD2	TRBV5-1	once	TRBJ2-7	TGCGCCAGCAGCTTGGCCCTAGCGGGGGCCCTCTCCTACGAGCAGTACTTC	CASSLALAGALSYEQYF
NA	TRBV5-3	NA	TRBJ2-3	TGTGCCAGAAGCTCGCTTCGGGCCCGCGGGGCAAGCACAGATACGCAGTATTTT	CARSSLRARGASTDTQYF
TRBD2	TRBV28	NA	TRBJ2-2	TGTGCCAGCAGTCCAGGGACTAGCTTTAACACCGGGGAGCTGTTTTTT	CASSPGTSFNTGELFF
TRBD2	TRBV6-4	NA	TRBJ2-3	TGTGCCAGCAGTCCCCTGGCGGGGGGCAGCACAGATACGCAGTATTTT	CASSPLAGGSTDTQYF
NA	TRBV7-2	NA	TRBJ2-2	TGTGCCAGCAGCTTAGGGGGCGGGGCCGGGGAGCTGTTTTTT	CASSLGGGAGELFF
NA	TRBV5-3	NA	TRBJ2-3	TGTGCCAGAAGCCGAATTTGGGGTATCCGTGGCACAGATACGCAGTATTTT	CARSRIWGIRGTDTQYF
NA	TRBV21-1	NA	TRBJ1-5	TGTGCCAGCAGCATGGGGAACCGCGAAGGACAGCCCCAGCATTTT	CASSMGNREGQPQHF
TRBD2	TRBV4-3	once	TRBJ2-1	TGCGCCAGCAGCCAACTAGCGGGGGCCTACAATGAGCAGTTCTTC	CASSQLAGAYNEQFF
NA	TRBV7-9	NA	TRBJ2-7	TGTGCCAGCAGCTTAGCGGGACTCGTCAGCTACGAGCAGTACTTC	CASSLAGLVSYEQYF
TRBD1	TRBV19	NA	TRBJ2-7	TGTGCCAGCTCGGGGACAGGGGGCTACGAGCAGTACTTC	CASSGTGGYEQYF
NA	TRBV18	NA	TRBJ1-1	TGTGCCAGCTCCATTGCCACCGGGACAACGAACACTGAAGCTTTCTTT	CASSIATGTTNTEAFF
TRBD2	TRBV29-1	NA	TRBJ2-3	TGCAGCGTGGGTAGCGGGGGGTACACAGATACGCAGTATTTT	CSVGSGGYTDTQYF
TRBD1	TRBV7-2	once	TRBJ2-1	TGTGCCAGCAGCTCCGACAGGGTATCCTACAATGAGCAGTTCTTC	CASSSDRVSYNEQFF
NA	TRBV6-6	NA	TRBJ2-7	TGTGCCAGCAGCCCCCCCAGGCCCCCCTACGAGCAGTACTTC	CASSPPRPPYEQYF
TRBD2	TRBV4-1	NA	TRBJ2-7	TGCGCCAGCAGCGCAATAGCGGGGACGTCCTACGAGCAGTACTTC	CASSAIAGTSYEQYF
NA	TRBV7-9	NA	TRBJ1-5	TGTGCCAGCAGCTTAGGGCAGGCCGGGCCCCAGCATTTT	CASSLGQAGPQHF
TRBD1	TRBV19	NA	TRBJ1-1	TGTGCCAGTCGGACAGGGAACACTGAAGCTTTCTTT	CASRTGNTEAFF
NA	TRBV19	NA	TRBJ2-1	TGTGCCAGTAGTATAGTAGTCGGTAATGAGCAGTTCTTC	CASSIVVGNEQFF
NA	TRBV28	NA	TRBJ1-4	TGTGCCAGCACCGCCGCAGCGGAATTCAATGAAAAACTGTTTTTT	CASTAAAEFNEKLFF
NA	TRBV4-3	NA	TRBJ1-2	TGCGCCAGCAGCCAAGATCTGGCAGCTTATGGCTACACCTTC	CASSQDLAAYGYTF
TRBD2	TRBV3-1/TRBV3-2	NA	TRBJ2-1	TGTGCCAGCAGCCAAGCGGGAGGGAGCTACAATGAGCAGTTCTTC	CASSQAGGSYNEQFF
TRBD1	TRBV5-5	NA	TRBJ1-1	TGTGCCAGCAGCTTGGGGACAGGTACTGAAGCTTTCTTT	CASSLGTGTEAFF
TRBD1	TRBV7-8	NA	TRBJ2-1	TGTGCCAGCAGCTCTCGACAGGGACCCCCAAACGGCAATGAGCAGTTCTTC	CASSSRQGPPNGNEQFF
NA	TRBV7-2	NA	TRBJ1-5	TGTGCCAGCAGCTTAATAAGGGCCGCTAGTTCCCAGCATTTT	CASSLIRAASSQHF
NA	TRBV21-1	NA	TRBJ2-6	TGTGCCAGCAGCAAACCCACGGAACGGATCTCTGGGGCCAACGTCCTGACTTTC	CASSKPTERISGANVLTF
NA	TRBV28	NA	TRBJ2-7	TGTGCCAGCAGTTTCACAAACTCCTACGAGCAGTACTTC	CASSFTNSYEQYF
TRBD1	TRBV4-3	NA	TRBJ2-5	TGCGCCAGCAGCCAAGTTGGGACAGGGGGAGAGACCCAGTACTTC	CASSQVGTGGETQYF
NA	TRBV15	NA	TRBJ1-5	TGTGCCACCAGCAGGCTCCAAAATCAGCCCCAGCATTTT	CATSRLQNQPQHF
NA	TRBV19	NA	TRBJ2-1	TGTGCCAGTGCGCTCCGAAGCTCCTACAATGAGCAGTTCTTC	CASALRSSYNEQFF
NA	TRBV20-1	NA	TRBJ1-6	TGCAGTGCTAGTTTCGCGGAAGGGGATCATTCACCCCTCCACTTT	CSASFAEGDHSPLHF
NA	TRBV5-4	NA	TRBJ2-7	TGTGCCAGCAGCTTTATTTTGGACCCCTACGAGCAGTACTTC	CASSFILDPYEQYF
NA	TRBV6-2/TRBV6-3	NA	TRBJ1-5	TGTGCCAGCAGTTCACACCTTAGCAATCAGCCCCAGCATTTT	CASSSHLSNQPQHF
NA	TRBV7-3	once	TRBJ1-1	TGTGCCAGCAGCTTAATCCCCACGGAGGGGGGAACTGAAGCTTTCTTT	CASSLIPTEGGTEAFF
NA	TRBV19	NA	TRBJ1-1	TGTGCCAGTAGTATATCCGAAAACACTGAAGCTTTCTTT	CASSISENTEAFF